These 8 T cell receptor beta chains share one sample of origin, sequenced in a study of brain T cells in children with intractable seizures. Repertoires were generated with immunoSEQ multiplex PCR, while TCRdb's copy carries only in-frame clones and drops some. The data show 95,000 to 120,000 clones, with approximately 94% seen just once and 3.5% to 4% held by the top ten. The sequences come from peripheral blood, collected at surgery. These receptors all come from a boy under three years old with hemimegalencephaly and intractable seizures.

The J gene is TRBJ2-6, the V gene TRBV28; D may be TRBD1 or TRBD2 (6 bases each). The germline V gene has CDR1 MDHEN and CDR2 SYDVKM. The CDR3 length is 16 residues. V lost 6 bases and J 4 bases, leaving 16 bases between the germline ends. The CDR3 DNA reads as TGTGCCAGCAGCCTCGCCCCGGGGGCAGGGGCCAACGTCCTGACTTTC. Residues: CASSLAPGAGANVLTF.

The table lists this clone with a count of one. The chain combines TRBV7-3 with TRBJ2-2; D is unclear. The CDR3 is 14 residues long. V shed 0 bases and J shed 0 bases, with 2 bases lying between them. CDR1 and CDR2 (germline): SGHTA, FQGTGA. The CDR3 nucleotides are TGTGCCAGCAGCTTAACGTCGAACACCGGGGAGCTGTTTTTT. It encodes CASSLTSNTGELFF. The full variable domain, rest sourced from reference TRBV7-3 and TRBJ2-2, is GAGVSQTPSNKVTEKGKYVELRCDPISGHTALYWYRQSLGQGPEFLIYFQGTGAADDSGLPNDRFFAVRPEGSVSTLKIQRTERGDSAVYLCASSLTSNTGELFFGEGSRLTVL.

V is TRBV28 and J is TRBJ1-1, with TRBD1 matching 9 bases. This CDR3 has 17 amino acids. From germline, CDR1 is MDHEN and CDR2 SYDVKM. The J segment lost 0 bases and the V segment lost 3 bases, leaving 8 bases of the junction unmatched. CDR3 region: CASSLFPGQGLNTEAFF. Here the CDR3 DNA reads TGTGCCAGCAGTTTGTTTCCGGGACAGGGTTTGAACACTGAAGCTTTCTTT.

The genes are TRBV3-1 (or the pseudogene TRBV3-2) and TRBJ1-3; no firm D call. The V gene lost 1 base and the J gene lost 1 base, with 8 bases spanning the gap. This CDR3 has 15 residues. Germline assignment: CDR1 LGHDT and CDR2 YNNKEL (reference sequence). CDR3: CASSQALGSGNTIYF. The CDR3, as DNA: TGTGCCAGCAGCCAAGCCTTAGGTTCTGGAAACACCATATATTTT.

This chain connects TRBV5-1 to TRBJ2-5; 8 bases are a match to TRBD1. In germline, CDR1 is SGHRS, CDR2 YFSETQ. The CDR3 totals 12 residues. The junction had 0 bases not matched to a gene; V was cut back by 3 bases and J by 5 bases. The CDR3 DNA is TGCGCCAGCAGCTGGACAGGGGAGACCCAGTACTTC. Its protein product is CASSWTGETQYF.

The chain is built from TRBV6-5 and TRBJ2-7, with a possible D match to TRBD1 (7 bases). The V gene's germline CDR1 is MNHEY and CDR2 SVGAGI. The germline V and J ends were trimmed by 6 bases and 3 bases, with 12 bases remaining between them. The CDR3 sequence is 13 residues long. CDR3 nucleotides: TGTGCCAGCAGGACAGGGAGGAACTACGAGCAGTACTTC. This codes for CASRTGRNYEQYF.

This clone was picked up one time. The chain combines TRBV2 with TRBJ2-5; TRBD2 agrees at 14 bases. Germline-derived CDR1 and CDR2 are SNHLY and FYNNEI. The CDR3 spans 16 residues. J was trimmed by 5 bases and V by 6 bases; bases with no gene match: 8. The CDR3 region is CASRGTSGRVRETQYF. As DNA, the CDR3 is TGTGCCAGCAGAGGGACTAGCGGGAGAGTTCGTGAGACCCAGTACTTC. Filled out from reference TRBV2 and TRBJ2-5, the complete variable domain reads EPEVTQTPSHQVTQMGQEVILRCVPISNHLYFYWYRQILGQKVEFLVSFYNNEISEKSEIFDDQFSVERPDGSNFTLKIRSTKLEDSAMYFCASRGTSGRVRETQYFGPGTRLLVL.

This rearrangement joins TRBV28 to TRBJ1-1, with TRBD1 matching over 9 bases. The germline V gene encodes CDR1 MDHEN and CDR2 SYDVKM. This CDR3 is 14 amino acids long. Trimming removed 10 bases from V and 6 bases from J; junction bases left unmatched: 12. The CDR3 DNA is TGTGCCACCGGCGCGGGACAGGGTGTCTCTGAAGCTTTCTTT. It specifies CATGAGQGVSEAFF.